One sample yielded the 20 T cell receptor beta chains listed below, sequenced in a study of blood T cell repertoires in COVID-19. The data were produced by immunoSEQ multiplex PCR, yet TCRdb's version contains in-frame clones alone and is incomplete. The data show roughly 100,000 clones, approximately 91% seen once. The sequenced sample was peripheral blood. The receptor source for this set is a human donor with active COVID-19. The donor label of this sample is uncertain.

This sequence joins TRBV19 and TRBJ2-2; the D gene is possibly TRBD1 (6 bases). With 7 bases removed from V and 0 bases from J, the gap between germline ends came to 12 bases. This CDR3 spans 15 amino acids. In germline, CDR1 is LNHDA, CDR2 SQIVND (reference sequence). CDR3 amino acids: CASKYQGPNTGELFF. The DNA of the CDR3 is TGTGCCAGTAAATACCAGGGGCCGAACACCGGGGAGCTGTTTTTT.

This sequence joins TRBV7-9 and TRBJ1-3; TRBD1 agrees at 8 bases. Per the germline V gene, CDR1 is SEHNR and CDR2 is FQNEAQ (reference sequence). This CDR3 spans 14 amino acids. Losses at the gene ends were 5 bases for V and 8 bases for J; bases not matched to a gene: 8. CDR3 protein: CASSSGQGVDTIYF. CDR3 DNA: TGTGCCAGCAGCAGCGGACAGGGTGTAGACACCATATATTTT.

In its sample, this clone was seen once. The chain combines TRBV18 with TRBJ2-3, with D hard to call. Per germline, CDR1 KGHSH and CDR2 LQKENI. Trimming removed 2 bases at V and 2 bases at J, with 8 bases between. The CDR3 length is 14 residues. For the CDR3, the DNA is TGTGCCAGCTCACCAAGAGAGGCCACAGATACGCAGTATTTT. This sequence encodes CASSPREATDTQYF.

This clone appeared once. The rearrangement uses TRBV18 and TRBJ1-2, with 8 nucleotides matching TRBD1. CDR1 and CDR2 from the germline V gene are KGHSH and LQKENI. The CDR3 consists of 16 residues. With V trimmed by 6 bases and J by 1 base, 10 bases remained unmatched. The DNA of the CDR3 is TGTGCCAGCTCCCGCCTTACAGGGGGAGATAACTATGGCTACACCTTC. Its protein product is CASSRLTGGDNYGYTF.

The chain recombines TRBV19 with TRBJ1-1; D is perhaps TRBD1 (6 bases). The CDR3 is made up of 14 amino acids. V lost 6 bases and J 1 base, leaving 12 bases between the germline ends. CDR1 LNHDA and CDR2 SQIVND come from the germline V gene (reference sequence). The CDR3 sequence is CASSVLRGNTEAFF. CDR3 coding DNA: TGTGCCAGTAGCGTTCTCAGGGGGAACACTGAAGCTTTCTTT.

The V gene is TRBV5-4, the J gene TRBJ2-7; 11 bases fit TRBD1. V dropped 4 bases and J dropped 5; count of bases not matched to a gene: 11. The CDR3 covers 16 residues. Per germline, CDR1 SGHNT and CDR2 YYREEE (reference sequence). DNA for the CDR3: TGTGCCAGCAGCCACTACCGGGACAGGGGGGAGGACGAGCAGTACTTC. Protein sequence: CASSHYRDRGEDEQYF.

V gene TRBV18 combines with J gene TRBJ2-7, with a tentative D call TRBD1 (5 bases). Germline-derived CDR1 and CDR2 are KGHSH and LQKENI. V lost 3 bases to trimming and J lost 6 bases, with 12 bases between them. CDR3 length equals 13 residues. The chain's CDR3 is CASSPDIMGEQYF. Written as DNA, the CDR3 is TGTGCCAGCTCACCGGACATTATGGGCGAGCAGTACTTC.

The chain couples TRBV11-2 to TRBJ2-7; D remains unclear. The CDR3 spans 15 residues. Germline assignment: CDR1 SGHAT and CDR2 FQNNGV. Trimming cost V 0 bases and J 2 bases, with 11 bases left between them. The CDR3 loop is CASSLEAETAYEQYF. The CDR3 DNA sequence: TGTGCCAGCAGCTTAGAGGCGGAGACCGCCTACGAGCAGTACTTC.

V and J are TRBV2 and TRBJ1-4, with unresolved D. V lost 4 bases and J lost 1, with 7 bases in between. The CDR3 covers 14 residues. Germline V CDR1 and CDR2: SNHLY, FYNNEI. CDR3 DNA sequence: TGTGCCAGCAGTGTGCGGGGAACTAATGAAAAACTGTTTTTT. This gives the protein CASSVRGTNEKLFF.

This CDR3 reads CASSYGRGSGNTIYF. Written as DNA, the CDR3 is TGTGCCAGCAGTTACGGCAGGGGGTCTGGAAACACCATATATTTT. The chain links TRBV6-5 to TRBJ1-3; 7 bases fit TRBD1. This CDR3 is built from 15 residues. Trimming at V came to 2 bases and at J to 1 base, leaving 2 bases not matched to a gene. Germline CDR1 MNHEY, CDR2 SVGAGI.

The genes are TRBV4-2 and TRBJ2-4; 8 positions match TRBD2. Per the germline V gene, CDR1 is LGHNA and CDR2 is YNFKEQ. This CDR3 contains 21 residues. V lost 0 bases, J lost 6 bases, and 22 bases stayed unmatched. In DNA, the CDR3 is TGTGCCAGCAGCCAAGATAGGACTAGCCGCAAGAATACCGGGGCTATAAACATTCAGTACTTC. It codes for CASSQDRTSRKNTGAINIQYF.

This clone was seen a single time. The gene calls are TRBV19 and TRBJ2-2, with 9 positions matching TRBD1. With 2 bases clipped from V and 7 bases from J, the junction kept 11 bases outside the gene matches. The CDR3 has 17 residues. CDR1 is LNHDA and CDR2 is SQIVND in the germline V gene (reference sequence). The CDR3 DNA reads as TGTGCCAGTAGTATAAGTGTTACAGGGGGCTCAGGCGGGGAGCTGTTTTTT. It codes for CASSISVTGGSGGELFF.

The chain is built from TRBV5-1 and TRBJ2-1, with unresolved D. The CDR3 covers 11 residues. Germline V gene lookup returns CDR1 SGHRS and CDR2 YFSETQ. Trimming removed 0 bases from V and 10 bases from J, with 5 bases in between. The CDR3, as DNA: TGCGCCAGCAGCTTGGCAGGAGAGCAGTTCTTC. This translates into CASSLAGEQFF.

The chain links TRBV5-1 to TRBJ2-3; TRBD2 matches 10 bases. Germline values: CDR1 SGHRS, CDR2 YFSETQ. The junction had 9 bases not matched to a gene; V was cut back by 4 bases and J by 4 bases. CDR3 length: 16 amino acids. CDR3 region: CASSPLSGGASDTQYF. The CDR3 DNA reads as TGCGCCAGCAGCCCCCTGAGCGGGGGGGCCTCAGATACGCAGTATTTT.

The chain has TRBV6-5 and TRBJ2-7; 8 nucleotides match TRBD1. The CDR3 is made up of 14 amino acids. Germline V CDR1 and CDR2: MNHEY, SVGAGI. Germline trimming cut 7 bases from V and 4 bases from J; bases unmatched to any gene: 9. In DNA form, the CDR3 reads TGTGCCAGCATCACCGACAGGGGCCGATACGAGCAGTACTTC. Its translation is CASITDRGRYEQYF.

This chain connects TRBV18 to TRBJ2-5; D ambiguous. CDR3 length: 15 residues. The V end lost 3 bases, the J end lost 2 bases, and 13 bases lay between the germline ends. Germline-derived CDR1 and CDR2 are KGHSH and LQKENI. CDR3 protein: CASSPGQRKQETQYF. DNA for the CDR3: TGTGCCAGCTCACCTGGGCAGAGAAAACAAGAGACCCAGTACTTC.

V usage is TRBV7-6 and J usage is TRBJ1-4; weak D call: TRBD1 (6 bases). V gave up 4 bases and J gave up 6 bases, with 15 bases separating them. Germline V gene sequence: CDR1 SGHVS, CDR2 FNYEAQ. This CDR3 is built from 15 residues. This chain's CDR3 is CASSSQGRADEKLFF. CDR3 DNA sequence: TGTGCCAGCAGCTCGCAGGGGCGCGCAGATGAAAAACTGTTTTTT.

The genes are TRBV28 and TRBJ2-7; a weak D match, TRBD2 (8 bases). V was pared by 7 bases and J by 3 bases, with 19 bases between. Germline values: CDR1 MDHEN, CDR2 SYDVKM. The CDR3 spans 15 residues. This CDR3 reads CASTTGGTEDYEQYF. DNA of the CDR3: TGTGCCAGCACCACGGGGGGGACAGAGGACTACGAGCAGTACTTC.

The chain is built from TRBV24-1 and TRBJ2-1; 10 bases match TRBD1. V lost 4 bases and J lost 6; bases outside the gene matches: 8. This CDR3 region has 16 residues. CDR1 and CDR2 (germline): KGHDR, SFDVKD. The CDR3 loop reads CATSEPDRGLVNEQFF. Here the CDR3 DNA reads TGTGCCACCAGTGAACCCGACAGGGGGCTGGTCAATGAGCAGTTCTTC.

This clone was counted once. The rearrangement uses TRBV4-1 and TRBJ2-5; 11 nucleotides line up with TRBD2. The CDR3 has 17 residues. Germline V gene data show CDR1 as MGHRA and CDR2 as YSYEKL. V lost 1 base to trimming and J lost 1 base; unmatched junction nucleotides: 5. CDR3 loop: CASSQVPGTSGQETQYF. In DNA form, the CDR3 reads TGCGCCAGCAGCCAAGTCCCCGGGACTAGCGGCCAAGAGACCCAGTACTTC.